The present T cell receptor (beta chain) was sequenced within a study of OX40 agonist ivuxolimab in advanced cancers. Across the whole study: Hepatocellular carcinoma, melanoma, renal cell or head and neck cancer occurred in dose-escalation patients.

J lost 2 bases, V lost 4 bases, and 4 bases had no gene match. In germline, CDR1 is SGHDT, CDR2 YYEEEE. This CDR3 comprises 15 residues. Study-level findings and limits: There was clonal expansion of CD4+ and CD8+ blood T cells by week 6 at 0.1 to 3.0 mg/kg.

A word on this clone: Its antigen is undetermined.

Exclusion of a patient followed from autoimmune disease history or systemic immunosuppression. Samples were taken at baseline and on day 1 of cycles 4 and 7. The repertoire was sequenced with immunoSEQ multiplex PCR; TCRdb's copy has only in-frame clones and lacks some. The sample records 50,000 to 75,000 clones, about 83% being singletons. The sample was CD4+ or CD8+ T cells sorted from blood, taken in a trial of the OX40 agonist ivuxolimab. The TCR comes from an adult with an advanced solid tumor such as melanoma, head and neck, liver or kidney cancer. The V call is TRBV5-6, the J call TRBJ1-3; 9 bases map to TRBD1. The CDR3 bases are TGTGCCAGCAGCCAGGACAGGGGCGCTGGAAACACCATATATTTT. It is translated as CASSQDRGAGNTIYF.